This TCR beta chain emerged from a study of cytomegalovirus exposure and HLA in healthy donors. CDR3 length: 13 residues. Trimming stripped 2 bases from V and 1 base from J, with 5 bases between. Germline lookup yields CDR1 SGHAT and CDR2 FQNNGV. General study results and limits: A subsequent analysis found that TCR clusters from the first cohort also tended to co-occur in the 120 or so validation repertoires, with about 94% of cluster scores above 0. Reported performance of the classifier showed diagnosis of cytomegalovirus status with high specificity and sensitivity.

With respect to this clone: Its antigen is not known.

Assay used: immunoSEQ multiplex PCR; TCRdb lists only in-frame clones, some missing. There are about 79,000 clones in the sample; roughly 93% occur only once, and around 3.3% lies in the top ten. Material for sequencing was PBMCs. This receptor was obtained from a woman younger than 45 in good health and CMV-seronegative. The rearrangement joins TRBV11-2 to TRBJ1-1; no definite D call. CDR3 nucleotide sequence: TGTGCCAGCAGCTTAAAACAGAACACTGAAGCTTTCTTT. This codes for CASSLKQNTEAFF.